This T cell receptor (beta chain) was recorded in a study of shared clonotypes between healthy human individuals. Measured with immunoSEQ multiplex PCR; TCRdb has only the in-frame clones, and not every one. The table records under 1,900,000 clones, around 98.5% of them present only once. V was trimmed by 4 bases and J by 2 bases, leaving 10 bases between them. This CDR3 contains 14 residues. Germline V gene lookup returns CDR1 SGHRS and CDR2 YFSETQ. The chain combines TRBV5-1 with TRBJ1-3; D is ambiguous. The sequence came from a young man in good health. Sequencing was carried out using naive CD4+ T cells sorted from blood. Subset specified: CD45RA+ positively selected. This CDR3 reads CASSPGSAGNTIYF. DNA of the CDR3: TGCGCCAGCAGCCCGGGGTCTGCTGGAAACACCATATATTTT.